This T cell receptor (beta chain) is drawn from a study of T cells in Graves' hyperthyroidism and ophthalmopathy. Whole-study context: The initial diagnosis was the point when peripheral blood was collected, ahead of any treatment.

The table lists this clonotype with many counts. Duration under 3 months, a NOSPECS grade of at least 4, and a Clinical Activity Score of at least 3 characterized the ophthalmopathy patients. Reasons for excluding patients were uncontrolled infection, other autoimmune disease, pregnancy or lactation. Isolation of PBMCs was performed on about 10 ml fresh peripheral blood. The TCR beta CDR3 regions underwent amplification using RNA transcripts as the source. Using the HTBI primer set, a first-round RT-PCR was run on the TCR CDR3. TCRdb reprocessed the multiplex PCR reads via MiXCR and lists one record per CDR3 protein. There are over 350,000 distinct CDR3 sequences in the sample; roughly 14% occur only once, and roughly an eighth lies in the top ten. The receptor comes from a man aged 18 to 35 with Graves' ophthalmopathy. The sequenced sample consisted of blood.

The CDR3 loop is CASSVGTSGVDEQFF. In nucleotides, the CDR3 is TGTGCCAGCAGCGTAGGGACTAGCGGGGTAGATGAGCAGTTCTTC. The chain recombines TRBV5-5 with TRBJ2-1; TRBD2 matches at 13 bases. V lost 4 bases and J lost 8; bases outside the gene matches: 6. Germline loops: CDR1 SGHKS, CDR2 YYEKEE (reference sequence). The CDR3 is 15 residues long.